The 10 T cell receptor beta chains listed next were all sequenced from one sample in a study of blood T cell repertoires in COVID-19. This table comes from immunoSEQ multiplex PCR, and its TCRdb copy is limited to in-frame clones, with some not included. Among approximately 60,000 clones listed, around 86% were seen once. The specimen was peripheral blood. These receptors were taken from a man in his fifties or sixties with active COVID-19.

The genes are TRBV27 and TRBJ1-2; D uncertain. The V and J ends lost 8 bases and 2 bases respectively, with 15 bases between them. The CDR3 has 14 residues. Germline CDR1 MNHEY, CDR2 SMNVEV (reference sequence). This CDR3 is CASYGGGRNYGYTF. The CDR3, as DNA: TGTGCCAGCTATGGAGGCGGTCGGAACTATGGCTACACCTTC.

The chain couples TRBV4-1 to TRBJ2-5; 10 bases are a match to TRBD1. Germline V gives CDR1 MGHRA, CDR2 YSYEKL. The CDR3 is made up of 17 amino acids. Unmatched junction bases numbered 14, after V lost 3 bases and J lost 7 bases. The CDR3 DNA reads TGCGCCAGCAGCCACGTTCACCGGGACAGGGGATTCGTGACCCAGTACTTC. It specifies CASSHVHRDRGFVTQYF.

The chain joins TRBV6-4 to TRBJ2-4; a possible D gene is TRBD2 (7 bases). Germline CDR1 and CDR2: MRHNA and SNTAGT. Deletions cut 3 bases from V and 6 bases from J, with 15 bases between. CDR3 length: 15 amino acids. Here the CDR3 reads CASSDTGGQGNIQYF. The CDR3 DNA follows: TGTGCCAGCAGTGATACGGGGGGCCAGGGAAACATTCAGTACTTC.

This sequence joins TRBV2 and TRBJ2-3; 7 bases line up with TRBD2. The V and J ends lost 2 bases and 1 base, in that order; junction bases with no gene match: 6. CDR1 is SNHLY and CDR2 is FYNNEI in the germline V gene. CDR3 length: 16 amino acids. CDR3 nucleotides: TGTGCCAGCAGTGAAATCGCTAGCGGTCGCACAGATACGCAGTATTTT. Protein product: CASSEIASGRTDTQYF.

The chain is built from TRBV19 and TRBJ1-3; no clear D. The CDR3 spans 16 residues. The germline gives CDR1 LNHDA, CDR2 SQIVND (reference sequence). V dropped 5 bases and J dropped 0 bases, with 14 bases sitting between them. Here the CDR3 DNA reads TGTGCCAGTAGTCACAGCGCGGGTACCTCTGGAAACACCATATATTTT. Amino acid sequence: CASSHSAGTSGNTIYF.

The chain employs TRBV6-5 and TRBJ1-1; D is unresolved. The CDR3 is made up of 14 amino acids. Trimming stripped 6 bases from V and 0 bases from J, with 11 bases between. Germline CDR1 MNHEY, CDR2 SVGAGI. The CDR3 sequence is CASSLDWMNTEAFF. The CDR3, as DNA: TGTGCCAGCAGCCTGGACTGGATGAACACTGAAGCTTTCTTT.

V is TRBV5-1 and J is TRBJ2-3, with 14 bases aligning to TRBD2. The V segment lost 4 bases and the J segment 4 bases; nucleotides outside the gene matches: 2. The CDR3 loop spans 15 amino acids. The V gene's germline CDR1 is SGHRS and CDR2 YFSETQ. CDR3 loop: CASSMGLAGADTQYF. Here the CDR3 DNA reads TGCGCCAGCAGCATGGGACTAGCGGGAGCAGATACGCAGTATTTT.

The chain's CDR3 is CATSRDLDSTYEKLFF. CDR3 sequence (DNA): TGTGCCACCAGCAGAGATCTGGACAGTACCTATGAAAAACTGTTTTTT. The V and J genes are TRBV15 and TRBJ1-4; D possibly corresponds to TRBD1 (6 bases). Trimming removed 0 bases at V and 6 bases at J, with 14 bases between. The CDR3 covers 16 residues. CDR1 is LNHNV and CDR2 is YYDKDF in the germline V gene (reference sequence).

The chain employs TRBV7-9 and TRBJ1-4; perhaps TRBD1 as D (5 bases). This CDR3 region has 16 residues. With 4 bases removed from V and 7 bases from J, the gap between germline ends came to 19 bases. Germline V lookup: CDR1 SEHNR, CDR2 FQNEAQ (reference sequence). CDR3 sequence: CASSSRAGGNGEKLFF. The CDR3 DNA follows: TGTGCCAGCAGCTCCCGAGCGGGGGGGAACGGTGAAAAACTGTTTTTT.

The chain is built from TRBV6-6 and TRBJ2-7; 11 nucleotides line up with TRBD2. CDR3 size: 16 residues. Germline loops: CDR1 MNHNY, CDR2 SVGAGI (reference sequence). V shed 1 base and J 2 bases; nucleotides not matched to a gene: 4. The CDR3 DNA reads TGTGCCAGCAGTTACTTACTAGCGGGAGACCCCTACGAGCAGTACTTC. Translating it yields CASSYLLAGDPYEQYF.